These T cell receptor beta chains were read from a single sample in a study of blood T cell repertoires in COVID-19. Method: immunoSEQ multiplex PCR; TCRdb's copy keeps in-frame clones and lacks some. The sample carries some 200,000 clones, roughly 90% recorded once. Material for sequencing was PBMCs or T cells enriched from blood (not recorded which). The origin of the receptors is a woman aged 18-29 years who had recovered from COVID-19. Both conserved end residues are part of each CDR3. D genes are given only for firm matches. The size entry is marked missing in some rows and otherwise reads once, few, many or a size class.

clone_size j_call v_call d_call cdr3_aa cdr3_nt
NA TRBJ1-6 TRBV11-2 NA CASSSPGGVSPLHF TGTGCCAGCAGCTCCCCCGGAGGGGTCTCACCCCTCCACTTT
NA TRBJ1-5 TRBV27 NA CASSRGGNQPQHF TGTGCCTCTTCTCGGGGTGGCAATCAGCCCCAGCATTTT
NA TRBJ2-3 TRBV3-1/TRBV3-2 TRBD1 CASSQDTQGADTQYF TGTGCCAGCAGCCAAGATACCCAGGGGGCAGATACGCAGTATTTT
once TRBJ2-5 TRBV10-3 TRBD1 CAIRRQGGETQYF TGTGCCATCAGGCGACAGGGCGGGGAGACCCAGTACTTC
NA TRBJ2-7 TRBV10-2 NA CASSDSRGVRYEQYF TGCGCCAGCAGTGACTCCAGGGGGGTGCGCTACGAGCAGTACTTC
NA TRBJ1-4 TRBV27 TRBD1 CASGADRDEKLFF TGTGCCAGCGGGGCGGACAGGGACGAAAAACTGTTTTTT
NA TRBJ2-3 TRBV10-3 TRBD2 CATIADYSGRAGGTQYF TGTGCCACCATTGCCGACTATAGCGGGAGGGCGGGGGGTACGCAGTATTTT
NA TRBJ2-7 TRBV7-9 TRBD2 CASQEEREGRGDYEQYF TGTGCCAGCCAAGAGGAGCGGGAGGGCCGCGGGGACTACGAGCAGTACTTC
NA TRBJ2-1 TRBV28 TRBD2 CASSLGGRSHEQFF TGTGCCAGCAGTCTTGGCGGGAGGTCCCATGAGCAGTTCTTC
once TRBJ2-7 TRBV5-6 NA CASSPTRGANGPF TGTGCCAGCAGCCCAACTCGGGGGGCGAATGGCCCTTTC
few TRBJ1-1 TRBV5-4 NA CASSGRQGNAEAFF TGTGCCAGCAGCGGACGCCAGGGTAACGCTGAAGCTTTCTTT
NA TRBJ1-2 TRBV11-2 NA CASSIGAGNYGYTF TGTGCCAGCAGCATAGGTGCGGGCAACTATGGCTACACCTTC
NA TRBJ1-5 TRBV27 TRBD1 CASRLTGTGYSNQPQHF TGTGCCAGCAGATTAACCGGGACAGGATATAGCAATCAGCCCCAGCATTTT
NA TRBJ2-2 TRBV11-3 NA CASSLLAAGELFF TGTGCCAGCAGCTTACTAGCCGCCGGGGAGCTGTTTTTT
NA TRBJ2-7 TRBV5-1 NA CASSSYSSYEQYF TGCGCCAGCAGCTCCTACAGTTCCTACGAGCAGTACTTC
NA TRBJ2-2 TRBV19 TRBD2 CASSITSGSTGELFF TGTGCCAGTAGTATAACTAGCGGGAGTACCGGGGAGCTGTTTTTT
NA TRBJ2-1 TRBV5-1 TRBD2 CASSLTGGIPYNEQFF TGCGCCAGCAGCTTGACCGGGGGGATCCCCTACAATGAGCAGTTCTTC
NA TRBJ1-5 TRBV28 NA CASVGLGAQHF TGTGCCAGCGTAGGCCTCGGGGCCCAGCATTTT
NA TRBJ2-3 TRBV2 NA CASSEVFDLQYSTDTQYF TGTGCCAGCAGTGAAGTCTTTGATCTCCAGTATTCCACAGATACGCAGTATTTT
NA TRBJ2-1 TRBV3-1/TRBV3-2 TRBD1 CASRPGDRGSYNEQFF TGTGCCAGCAGACCCGGGGACAGGGGCTCCTACAATGAGCAGTTCTTC
NA TRBJ2-3 TRBV3-1/TRBV3-2 TRBD2 CASSPTVSSGSSTDTQYF TGTGCCAGCAGCCCCACAGTGTCTAGCGGATCTAGCACAGATACGCAGTATTTT
once TRBJ2-1 TRBV6-2/TRBV6-3 TRBD1 CASSRRGSAPYNEQFF TGTGCCAGCAGCCGCAGGGGGAGCGCGCCTTACAATGAGCAGTTCTTC
NA TRBJ1-2 TRBV11-2 NA CASSQGLTNYGYTF TGTGCCAGCAGCCAAGGACTGACTAACTATGGCTACACCTTC
NA TRBJ2-7 TRBV4-3 NA CASSPDKRGGTYEQYF TGCGCCAGCAGCCCAGATAAAAGGGGCGGGACCTACGAGCAGTACTTC
few TRBJ1-5 TRBV6-1 NA CASSDPKGGGGWSNQPQHF TGTGCCAGCAGTGATCCGAAGGGGGGAGGGGGTTGGAGCAATCAGCCCCAGCATTTT
few TRBJ1-1 TRBV7-9 TRBD1 CASVGTGNTEAFF TGTGCCAGCGTCGGGACAGGGAACACTGAAGCTTTCTTT
once TRBJ1-1 TRBV5-1 NA CASSFFRGRTNTEAFF TGCGCCAGCAGCTTTTTTCGTGGGCGCACGAACACTGAAGCTTTCTTT
NA TRBJ1-5 TRBV19 NA CASSTGGDSNQPQHF TGTGCCAGTAGTACCGGTGGAGATAGCAATCAGCCCCAGCATTTT
NA TRBJ1-6 TRBV28 NA CASSFIGRSYNSPLHF TGTGCCAGCAGTTTCATTGGGAGGTCCTATAATTCACCCCTCCACTTT
NA TRBJ2-2 TRBV2 TRBD1 CASKRGQVNTGELFF TGTGCCAGCAAGAGGGGACAGGTTAACACCGGGGAGCTGTTTTTT
NA TRBJ2-2 TRBV30 TRBD2 CAWRTSGNTGELFF TGTGCCTGGAGGACTAGCGGTAACACCGGGGAGCTGTTTTTT
NA TRBJ2-1 TRBV4-2 TRBD2 CASSQEGTSGTVYNEQFF TGTGCCAGCAGCCAAGAAGGGACTAGCGGGACCGTCTACAATGAGCAGTTCTTC
NA TRBJ2-7 TRBV30 NA CAWSPGTILGEQYF TGTGCCTGGAGCCCCGGGACAATTTTGGGCGAGCAGTACTTC